This T cell receptor (beta chain) was captured in a study of human T cells and chemical hapten exposure. Whole-study context: TCR yields per sample varied, mainly owing to small pooled library volume differences.

Unique molecular identifiers were attached to individual cDNA molecules within the library. The authors' processing: A per-sample median of about 100,000 TCRs was observed, with counts ranging from roughly 20,000 to 750,000. TCRdb re-called the RACE reads through MiXCR, storing one row per CDR3 protein. The V and J calls and clone size come from TCRdb's table, not from the authors' own analysis. Of under 90,000 distinct CDR3 sequences listed, under 10% were seen once; the top ten hold roughly 1.5%. Unmatched junction bases numbered 11, after V lost 8 bases and J lost 9 bases. The CDR3 is 15 amino acids. In regard to this clonotype: Its target is not known.

The time point: healthy volunteer bleed at 6 weeks. The study extracted total RNA from unfractionated whole blood. Findings and caveats of the study: TCRs at a frequency above 1 in 1000 stayed unchanged with DPC sensitization.

This chain connects TRBV12-3 or TRBV12-4 to TRBJ2-4; 12 bases are shared with TRBD1. Specimen: whole blood. This clonotype was sampled from a male donor in good health. Some clones in this sample may be carry-over from other donors' samples. The CDR3 coding sequence is TGTGCCAGCCTGGGGACAGGGGGCGTGGCGGGCATTCAGTACTTC. It specifies CASLGTGGVAGIQYF.